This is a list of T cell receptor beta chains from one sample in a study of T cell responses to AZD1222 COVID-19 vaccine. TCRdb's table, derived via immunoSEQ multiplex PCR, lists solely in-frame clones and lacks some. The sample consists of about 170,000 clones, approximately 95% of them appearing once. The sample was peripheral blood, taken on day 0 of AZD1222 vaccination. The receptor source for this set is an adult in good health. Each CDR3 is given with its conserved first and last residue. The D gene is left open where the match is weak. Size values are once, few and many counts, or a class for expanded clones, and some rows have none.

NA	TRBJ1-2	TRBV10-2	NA	TGCGCCTCACACCACGGGACATCCCTAAACTATGGCTACACCTTC	CASHHGTSLNYGYTF
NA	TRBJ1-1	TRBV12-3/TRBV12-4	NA	TGTGCCATCGACAGTATCCAGAACACTGAAGCTTTCTTT	CAIDSIQNTEAFF
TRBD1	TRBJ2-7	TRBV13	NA	TGTGCCAGCAGCACAGGGGGCGGCGAGCAGTACTTC	CASSTGGGEQYF
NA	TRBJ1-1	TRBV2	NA	TGTGCCATGACAGGGAACACTGAAGCTTTCTTT	CAMTGNTEAFF
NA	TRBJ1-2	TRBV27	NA	TGTGCCAGCAGACGCTTAGGGGTAGGCTACACCTTC	CASRRLGVGYTF
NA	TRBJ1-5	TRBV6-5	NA	TGTGCCAGCAGTTTAAGACAGACCGATCAGCCCCAGCATTTT	CASSLRQTDQPQHF
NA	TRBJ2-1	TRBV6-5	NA	TGTGCCAGCAGTTACGGGGCTAGTCGTTATGAGCAGTTCTTC	CASSYGASRYEQFF
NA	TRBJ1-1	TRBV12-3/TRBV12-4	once	TGTGCCAGCAGTCTCTTACACGGCGAAGCTTTCTTT	CASSLLHGEAFF
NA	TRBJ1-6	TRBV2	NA	TGTGCCAGCACTCCGGACAGAGTTAATAATTCACCCCTCCACTTT	CASTPDRVNNSPLHF
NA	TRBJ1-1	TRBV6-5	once	TGTGCCAGCGGAACCAGGGGAGGAGGCACTGAAGCTTTCTTT	CASGTRGGGTEAFF
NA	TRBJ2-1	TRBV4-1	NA	TGCGCCAGCAGCCCTTTAACAGGTGCCTCCTACAATGAGCAGTTCTTC	CASSPLTGASYNEQFF
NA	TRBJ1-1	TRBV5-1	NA	TGCGCCAGCAGCCTGGACGGTGGGAGCCTTGAAGCTTTCTTT	CASSLDGGSLEAFF
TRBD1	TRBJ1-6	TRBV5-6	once	TGTGCCAGCAGCCCGACAGGGTATAATTCACCCCTCCACTTT	CASSPTGYNSPLHF
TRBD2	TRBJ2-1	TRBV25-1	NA	TGTGCCAGCAGTGAGTATCTAGCGGGAGGAGGCACCTACAATGAGCAGTTCTTC	CASSEYLAGGGTYNEQFF
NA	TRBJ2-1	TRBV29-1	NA	TGCAGTTTCGGTAGCTACAATGAGCAGTTCTTC	CSFGSYNEQFF
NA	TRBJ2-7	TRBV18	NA	TGTGCCAGCTCACTGGCCGAGGCAGGCGGGCCCTACGAGCAGTACTTC	CASSLAEAGGPYEQYF
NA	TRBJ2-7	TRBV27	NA	TGTGCCAGCAGTCTTAACCTGGGAAACTACGAGCAGTACTTC	CASSLNLGNYEQYF
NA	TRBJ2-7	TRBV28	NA	TGTGCCCGCACCCCGGCGGGCCTTCCCTACGAGCAGTACTTC	CARTPAGLPYEQYF
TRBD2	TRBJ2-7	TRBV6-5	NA	TGTGCCAGTATTAGCGGGAGGACGTTTGAAGAGTACTTC	CASISGRTFEEYF
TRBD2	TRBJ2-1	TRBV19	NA	TGTGCCAGTAGTAGGTCTAGCGGGAATTCATACAATGAGCAGTTCTTC	CASSRSSGNSYNEQFF
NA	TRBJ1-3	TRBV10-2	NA	TGCGCCAGCAGCGCACCGGGGTCGAAAGGAAACACCATATATTTT	CASSAPGSKGNTIYF
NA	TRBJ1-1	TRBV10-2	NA	TGCGCCAGCAGTGAGTCAAGCACTGAAGCTTTCTTT	CASSESSTEAFF
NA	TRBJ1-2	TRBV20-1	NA	TGCAGTGCTTTGGACTATGGCTACACCTTC	CSALDYGYTF
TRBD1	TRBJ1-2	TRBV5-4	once	TGTGCCAGCAGCTTAGGTAACAGGGGGCAAAATGGCTACACCTTC	CASSLGNRGQNGYTF
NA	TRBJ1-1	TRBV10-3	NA	TGTGCCATCAGTGGGAGGGAGTACACTGAAGCTTTCTTT	CAISGREYTEAFF
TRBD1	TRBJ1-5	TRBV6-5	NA	TGTGCCAGCAGCCCCGGACAGGGAAATCAGCCCCAGCATTTT	CASSPGQGNQPQHF
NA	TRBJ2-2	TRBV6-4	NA	TGTGCCAGCAGTGAGGGCAGGGACCTAAACACCGGGGAGCTGTTTTTT	CASSEGRDLNTGELFF
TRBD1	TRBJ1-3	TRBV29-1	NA	TGCAGCGTTGAAGGGACAGGGACTGGAAACACCATATATTTT	CSVEGTGTGNTIYF
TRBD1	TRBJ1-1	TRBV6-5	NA	TGTGCCAGCAGTTATCGGCTACAGGGGAACACTCAAGCTTTCTTT	CASSYRLQGNTQAFF
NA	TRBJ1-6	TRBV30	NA	TGTGCCTGGAGTGCGACAGCTAATAATTCACCCCTCCACTTT	CAWSATANNSPLHF
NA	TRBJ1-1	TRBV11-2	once	TGTGCCAGCAGCTTAGGTGCCAGGAACACTGAAGCTTTCTTT	CASSLGARNTEAFF
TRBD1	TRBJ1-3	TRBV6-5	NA	TGTGCCAGCAGTTCGGGACAGTTTCTGACAGCAAACACCATATATTTT	CASSSGQFLTANTIYF
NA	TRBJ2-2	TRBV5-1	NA	TGCGCCAGCAGCCGGGAATCAGTAAGAACCGGGGAGCTGTTTTTT	CASSRESVRTGELFF
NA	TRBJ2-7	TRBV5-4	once	TGTGCCAGCAGCTGGACCATACAATCCTCCTACGAGCAGTACTTC	CASSWTIQSSYEQYF
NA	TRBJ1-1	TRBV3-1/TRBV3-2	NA	TGTGCCAGCAGCGAAGGAATTGGTTTGAACACTGAAGCTTTCTTT	CASSEGIGLNTEAFF
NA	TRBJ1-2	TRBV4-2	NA	TGTGCCAGCAGCCAAGATCGGGCGGGGGCATCGGGAGGCTACACCTTC	CASSQDRAGASGGYTF
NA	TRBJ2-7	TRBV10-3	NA	TGTGCCATCAGTACAGGAGCCTACGAGCAGTACTTC	CAISTGAYEQYF
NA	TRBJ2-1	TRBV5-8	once	TGTGCCAGCAGCTGGGACTTTAATGAGCAGTTCTTC	CASSWDFNEQFF
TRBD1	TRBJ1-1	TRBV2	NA	TGTGCCAGCAGTCCACGACAGGGGGCAGAATATACTGAAGCTTTCTTT	CASSPRQGAEYTEAFF
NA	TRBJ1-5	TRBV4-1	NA	TGCGCCAGCAGCCAAGTCCCCCGATTCGTCTCTCAGCCCCAGCATTTT	CASSQVPRFVSQPQHF
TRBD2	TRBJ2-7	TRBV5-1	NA	TGCGCCAGCAGCATCACTAGCGGGGGGGCCTACGAGCAGTACTTC	CASSITSGGAYEQYF
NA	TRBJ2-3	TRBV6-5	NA	TGTGCCAGCAGTGACTCAGGGAGAGCAGATACGCAGTATTTT	CASSDSGRADTQYF
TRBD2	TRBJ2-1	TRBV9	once	TGTGCCAGCAGCGTAGAGGGGCGGGAGGGATACTACAATGAGCAGTTCTTC	CASSVEGREGYYNEQFF
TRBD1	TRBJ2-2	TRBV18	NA	TGTGCCAGCTCACCGGGACAGGGAATCACCGGGGAGCTGTTTTTT	CASSPGQGITGELFF
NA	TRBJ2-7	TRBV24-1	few	TGTGCCACCCACAGACCCCGTCGGCACTACTACGAGCAGTACTTC	CATHRPRRHYYEQYF
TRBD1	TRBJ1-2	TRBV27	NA	TGTGCCAGCAGACTGACAGGGTCTAACTATGGCTACACCTTC	CASRLTGSNYGYTF
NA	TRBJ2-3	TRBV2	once	TGTGCCAGCACCCCCGTTCCAGATACGCAGTATTTT	CASTPVPDTQYF
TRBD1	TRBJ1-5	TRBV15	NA	TGTGCCACCAGCTCACAATACAGGGGTAAAGGCAATCAGCCCCAGCATTTT	CATSSQYRGKGNQPQHF
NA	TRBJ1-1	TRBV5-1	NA	TGCGCCAGCAGCTTGGGGCTCACTGAAGCTTTCTTT	CASSLGLTEAFF
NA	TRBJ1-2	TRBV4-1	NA	TGCGCCAGCAGCCAAGTTCCCGGACGTGGGGACTATGGCTACACCTTC	CASSQVPGRGDYGYTF
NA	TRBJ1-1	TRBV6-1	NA	TGTGCCAGCAGTGTCGGGAAGGGGGAAGGGGTGAACACTGAAGCTTTCTTT	CASSVGKGEGVNTEAFF